This T cell receptor (beta chain) was documented in a study of CD8 T cells in Susac syndrome. Sequencing of TCR beta, carried out with a high-throughput approach, was applied to CD8+ and CD4+ T cells from the blood. Healthy donors constituted the control group, matched for age and sex. An amount of RNA that ranged from 0.5 to 1 ug was reverse transcribed with random hexamers. Amplification of TCR beta CDR3 was carried out by immunoSEQ multiplex PCR, which covered 54 Vbeta and 13 Jbeta segments. TCRdb ran MiXCR on the immunoSEQ multiplex PCR reads and lists one entry per CDR3 protein. The sample holds approximately 170,000 distinct CDR3 sequences; approximately 92% are singletons and the top ten take just over 0.13%. The CDR3 totals 15 residues. CDR1 is DFQATT, CDR2 SNEGSKA, per germline (reference sequence). The J segment lost 4 bases and the V segment lost 6 bases, leaving 9 bases of the junction unmatched.

The chain carries TRBV20-1 and TRBJ2-5, with 12 bases lining up with TRBD1. This clonotype originated in a human donor in good health. Sequenced material: CD4+ T cells from PBMCs. The CDR3 region is CSATGTGGPRETQYF. The CDR3 DNA follows: TGCAGTGCCACCGGGACAGGGGGCCCGCGAGAGACCCAGTACTTC.